The 26 T cell receptor beta chains listed next were all sequenced from one sample in a study of blood T cell repertoires in COVID-19. Clones were sequenced by immunoSEQ multiplex PCR, and TCRdb holds only the in-frame ones, with some missing. Seen here are under 450,000 clones, approximately 90% observed once, and the top ten hold 1.5% to 1.7%. Sequenced sample: peripheral blood. The receptors were gathered from a woman between 35 and 50 years old with COVID-19, enrolled during active disease.

The J gene is TRBJ1-5, the V gene TRBV5-1, with 10 bases aligning to TRBD1. V dropped 4 bases and J dropped 5; count of bases not matched to a gene: 3. Germline values: CDR1 SGHRS, CDR2 YFSETQ. The CDR3 length is 14 residues. In nucleotides, the CDR3 is TGCGCCAGCAGCCCGGGACAGGGGTATCAGCCCCAGCATTTT. Translating it yields CASSPGQGYQPQHF.

This chain uses TRBV6-5 with TRBJ2-6, with D tentatively TRBD1 (6 bases). Germline loops: CDR1 MNHEY, CDR2 SVGAGI. V was trimmed by 10 bases and J by 0 bases, leaving 10 bases between them. The CDR3 runs 14 residues. The CDR3 DNA reads as TGTGCCATCGACAGGTCCTCTGGGGCCAACGTCCTGACTTTC. Protein sequence: CAIDRSSGANVLTF.

The chain links TRBV28 to TRBJ1-4; D gene uncertain. CDR1 is MDHEN and CDR2 is SYDVKM in the germline V gene. V was cut by 6 bases and J by 0 bases, with 8 bases left in between. The CDR3 sequence is 14 residues long. CDR3 nucleotide sequence: TGTGCCAGCAGCCCACTTACAACTAATGAAAAACTGTTTTTT. This translates into CASSPLTTNEKLFF.

CDR3 DNA sequence: TGTGCCAGCAGCGTACCAGGGTCTGGAAACACCATATATTTT. Translated, it gives CASSVPGSGNTIYF. The chain uses TRBV9 and TRBJ1-3, with D possibly being TRBD1 (5 bases). With 1 base removed from V and 1 base from J, the gap between germline ends came to 6 bases. The V gene's germline CDR1 is SGDLS and CDR2 YYNGEE. This CDR3 comprises 14 residues.

V usage is TRBV19 and J usage is TRBJ1-2; no clear D gene. The V gene's germline CDR1 is LNHDA and CDR2 SQIVND (reference sequence). CDR3 length equals 10 residues. The germline V and J ends were trimmed by 5 bases and 8 bases, with 6 bases remaining between them. The CDR3 sequence is CASSARGYTF. The CDR3, as DNA: TGTGCCAGTAGTGCTAGAGGCTACACCTTC.

This clone was seen a single time. The chain has TRBV7-2 and TRBJ2-1; D is perhaps TRBD1 (5 bases). The length of the CDR3 is 16 residues. Germline V gene lookup returns CDR1 SGHTA and CDR2 FQGNSA. The germline V and J ends were trimmed by 4 bases and 1 base, with 14 bases remaining between them. Here the CDR3 DNA reads TGTGCCAGCAGCTCTACATGGGGCCCTTCCTACAATGAGCAGTTCTTC. Amino acid sequence: CASSSTWGPSYNEQFF.

The rearrangement links TRBV6-5 to TRBJ1-1; no reliable D call. There are 13 residues in the CDR3. V was clipped by 6 bases and J by 3 bases, with 11 bases between them. Germline V gene sequence: CDR1 MNHEY, CDR2 SVGAGI. The CDR3: CASRWRIYTEAFF. Written as DNA, the CDR3 is TGTGCCAGCAGATGGAGGATTTACACTGAAGCTTTCTTT.

The CDR3 protein is CASSPRQGDFNGYTF. In DNA, the CDR3 is TGTGCCAGCTCACCCCGACAGGGGGATTTCAATGGCTACACCTTC. The V and J genes are TRBV18 and TRBJ1-2; TRBD1 matches at 9 bases. This CDR3 spans 15 amino acids. Germline lookup yields CDR1 KGHSH and CDR2 LQKENI. Trimming cost V 3 bases and J 6 bases; bases outside gene matches: 8.

The chain has TRBV28 and TRBJ2-2; TRBD2 aligns across 7 bases. V trimming: 2 bases; J trimming: 5 bases; junction bases outside the gene matches: 5. Germline lookup yields CDR1 MDHEN and CDR2 SYDVKM. This CDR3 spans 15 amino acids. The DNA of the CDR3 is TGTGCCAGCAGTTTAGCGGGAGTATGGACCGGGGAGCTGTTTTTT. It codes for CASSLAGVWTGELFF.

The chain uses TRBV2 and TRBJ1-5, with 8 bases identical to TRBD1. Germline CDR1 SNHLY, CDR2 FYNNEI. Trimming at V came to 2 bases and at J to 5 bases, leaving 5 bases not matched to a gene. The CDR3 has 15 residues. The CDR3 region is CASSETDRGYQPQHF. In DNA, the CDR3 is TGTGCCAGCAGTGAAACAGACAGGGGCTATCAGCCCCAGCATTTT.

This chain uses TRBV2 with TRBJ1-6, with no clear D. Trimming took 5 bases from V and 7 from J, leaving 15 bases between them. The CDR3 spans 15 residues. The germline V gene has CDR1 SNHLY and CDR2 FYNNEI. This chain's CDR3 is CASSPSVSQNSPLHF. The CDR3 coding sequence is TGTGCCAGCAGTCCGTCAGTCTCCCAGAATTCACCCCTCCACTTT.

The chain links TRBV7-8 to TRBJ1-2; 7 bases fit TRBD1. Germline CDR1 is SGHVS and CDR2 is FQNEAQ. The CDR3 spans 12 residues. The V and J ends lost 3 bases and 13 bases, in that order; junction bases with no gene match: 8. The CDR3 sequence is CASSFRDSLTTF. CDR3 DNA: TGTGCCAGCAGCTTCCGGGACAGCCTTACCACCTTC.

J is TRBJ2-1 and V is TRBV29-1; D might be TRBD2 (6 bases). Trimming removed 3 bases at V and 7 bases at J, with 13 bases between. Germline V gene sequence: CDR1 SQVTM, CDR2 ANQGSEA. This CDR3 is 13 amino acids long. DNA for the CDR3: TGCAGCGTTGAGACGGGAGCAACGAATGAGCAGTTCTTC. This encodes CSVETGATNEQFF.

The chain links TRBV6-2 or TRBV6-3 to TRBJ1-4; TRBD1 might be the D (6 bases). V lost 3 bases and J 6 bases, leaving 8 bases between the germline ends. Germline loops: CDR1 MNHEY, CDR2 SVGEGT. CDR3 length: 13 amino acids. The CDR3 reads CASSYPGDEKLFF. CDR3 sequence (DNA): TGTGCCAGCAGTTATCCAGGGGATGAAAAACTGTTTTTT.

CDR3 in amino acids: CASSISQLNTEAFF. The CDR3 DNA is TGTGCCAGTAGTATATCACAGTTGAACACTGAAGCTTTCTTT. The V and J genes are TRBV19 and TRBJ1-1; D call uncertain. Germline CDR1 is LNHDA and CDR2 is SQIVND (reference sequence). There are 14 residues in the CDR3. V was trimmed by 2 bases and J by 0 bases, leaving 7 bases between them. Complete variable domain (other parts from reference TRBV19 and TRBJ1-1): DGGITQSPKYLFRKEGQNVTLSCEQNLNHDAMYWYRQDPGQGLRLIYYSQIVNDFQKGDIAEGYSVSREKKESFPLTVTSAQKNPTAFYLCASSISQLNTEAFFGQGTRLTVV.

The rearrangement links TRBV2 to TRBJ2-7; 8 bases line up with TRBD2. The CDR3 has 15 amino acids. CDR1 and CDR2 from the germline V gene are SNHLY and FYNNEI. V dropped 6 bases and J dropped 2; count of bases not matched to a gene: 9. The CDR3 DNA follows: TGTGCCAGCAGGAGGGAGGAGCGGGGGACCTACGAGCAGTACTTC. Translating it yields CASRREERGTYEQYF.

The chain links TRBV6-6 to TRBJ2-5, with 7 bases that match TRBD1. The CDR3 is 15 residues long. Trimming took 2 bases from V and 4 from J; bases not matched to a gene: 7. Germline CDR1 is MNHNY and CDR2 is SVGAGI (reference sequence). CDR3 nucleotide sequence: TGTGCCAGCAGTTACCTGGGGACAGAAAGAGAGACCCAGTACTTC. Its protein product is CASSYLGTERETQYF.

This chain joins TRBV15 and TRBJ2-4, with a weak D call TRBD2 (6 bases). V dropped 1 base and J dropped 6 bases, with 10 bases sitting between them. CDR3 size: 14 residues. Germline V gene lookup returns CDR1 LNHNV and CDR2 YYDKDF (reference sequence). CDR3 nucleotides: TGTGCCACCAGCAGAGGTAGCGGCCCAAACATTCAGTACTTC. It encodes CATSRGSGPNIQYF.

The chain couples TRBV7-3 to TRBJ2-3; 9 bases match TRBD2. Germline loops: CDR1 SGHTA, CDR2 FQGTGA. CDR3 length: 15 amino acids. V gave up 2 bases and J gave up 5 bases; unmatched junction bases: 5. For the CDR3, the DNA is TGTGCCAGCAGCTTAGCGGGGGGGCCCGGAGATACGCAGTATTTT. Residues: CASSLAGGPGDTQYF.

The chain couples TRBV30 to TRBJ1-2; D is perhaps TRBD1 (6 bases). Germline V lookup: CDR1 GTSNPN, CDR2 SVGIG (reference sequence). Trimming pared 2 bases from V and 5 bases from J, leaving 9 bases between. The CDR3 covers 12 residues. CDR3 nucleotide sequence: TGTGCCTGGAGTTCCCAGGGGTATGGCTACACCTTC. As protein: CAWSSQGYGYTF.

The chain recombines TRBV5-8 with TRBJ2-5; 7 positions agree with TRBD1. This CDR3 spans 16 amino acids. With 0 bases clipped from V and 4 bases from J, the junction kept 9 bases outside the gene matches. CDR1 SGHTS and CDR2 YDEGEE come from the germline V gene. The CDR3 here is CASSLATGWKGETQYF. The CDR3, as DNA: TGTGCCAGCAGCTTGGCGACAGGGTGGAAAGGAGAGACCCAGTACTTC.

The chain links TRBV19 to TRBJ1-1; D perhaps matches TRBD1 (5 bases). Germline CDR1 is LNHDA and CDR2 is SQIVND (reference sequence). This CDR3 comprises 13 residues. The V end lost 4 bases, the J end lost 10 bases, and 16 bases lay between the germline ends. The CDR3 sequence is CASSTNPTGGAFF. CDR3 DNA sequence: TGTGCCAGTAGTACGAATCCTACAGGTGGAGCTTTCTTT.

V is TRBV27 and J is TRBJ2-7; D is perhaps TRBD1 (6 bases). From germline, CDR1 is MNHEY and CDR2 SMNVEV (reference sequence). V shed 6 bases and J shed 0 bases, with 9 bases lying between them. This CDR3 has 13 residues. The CDR3 is CASRTGHSYEQYF. As DNA, the CDR3 is TGTGCCAGCAGAACAGGGCACTCCTACGAGCAGTACTTC.

The chain carries TRBV20-1 and TRBJ2-2; 10 bases line up with TRBD2. Germline V lookup: CDR1 DFQATT, CDR2 SNEGSKA (reference sequence). The trim removed 3 bases at V and 4 bases at J, leaving 5 bases unmatched. This CDR3 region has 15 residues. CDR3 in amino acids: CSASRLAGSTGELFF. The CDR3 DNA is TGCAGTGCTAGTAGACTAGCGGGTAGCACCGGGGAGCTGTTTTTT.

This clone was seen once. The V call is TRBV19, the J call TRBJ1-1, with D possibly TRBD1 on 6 matching bases. CDR1 is LNHDA, CDR2 SQIVND, per germline (reference sequence). Trimming shortened V by 1 base and J by 0 bases, and 18 bases separated the two germline ends. The CDR3 loop spans 18 amino acids. The CDR3 spells CASSIVTGPIRLNTEAFF. CDR3 nucleotide sequence: TGTGCCAGTAGTATAGTTACAGGGCCGATTAGATTGAACACTGAAGCTTTCTTT.

V is TRBV30 and J is TRBJ1-1; D uncertain. CDR3 length: 13 amino acids. V was shortened by 1 base and J by 4 bases, with 10 bases between the two germline ends. CDR1 is GTSNPN, CDR2 SVGIG, per germline (reference sequence). In nucleotides, the CDR3 is TGTGCCTGGAGTGGATTCAGGCTCACTGAAGCTTTCTTT. Protein: CAWSGFRLTEAFF.